One sample yielded the 8 T cell receptor beta chains listed below, sequenced in a study of T-cell reconstitution after alpha-beta-depleted transplantation in children. Library preparation (for TCRbeta) was performed with unique molecular identifiers. TCRdb itself ran the PCR reads through MiXCR, one entry per CDR3 protein. The sample holds around 420,000 distinct CDR3 sequences, about 16% seen once. The specimen comprised PBMCs, mostly from graft donor cells, sampled 360 days after TCRalphabeta/CD19-depleted stem cell transplant. Receptor source: a boy under two years old who had a stem cell transplant for Wiskott-Aldrich syndrome, so the T cells may come from the graft donor.

This clonotype showed up just a few times. The rearrangement uses TRBV10-3 and TRBJ2-2; 10 nucleotides align to TRBD2. The CDR3 runs 15 residues. Germline-derived CDR1 and CDR2 are ENHRY and SYGVKD. V lost 5 bases, J lost 4 bases, and 4 bases stayed unmatched. CDR3 bases: TGTGCCATCAGTCAACTAGCGGGGTCCACCGGGGAGCTGTTTTTT. It translates to CAISQLAGSTGELFF.

This rearrangement joins TRBV7-6 to TRBJ2-1; D uncertain. The CDR3 contains 13 residues. Trimming stripped 1 base from V and 6 bases from J, with 7 bases between. Germline V CDR1 and CDR2: SGHVS, FNYEAQ. CDR3 region: CASSLGQFNEQFF. The DNA for the CDR3 is TGTGCCAGCAGCTTAGGGCAGTTCAATGAGCAGTTCTTC.

The gene calls are TRBV12-3 or TRBV12-4 and TRBJ1-1; 7 positions match TRBD1. The CDR3 runs to 14 residues. With V trimmed by 5 bases and J by 3 bases, 6 bases remained unmatched. CDR3 in amino acids: CASSKDRIYTEAFF. The CDR3 region has the DNA TGTGCCAGCAGTAAGGACAGGATCTACACTGAAGCTTTCTTT.

CDR3 in DNA: TGTGCCAGCAGTTACTGGGGTAGCGGCCCCTACGAGCAGTACTTC. It encodes CASSYWGSGPYEQYF. The gene calls are TRBV6-5 and TRBJ2-7; TRBD2 is a possible D gene (6 bases). CDR1 is MNHEY, CDR2 SVGAGI, per germline. V shed 1 base and J shed 2 bases, with 12 bases lying between them. This CDR3 is built from 15 residues.

V usage is TRBV7-9 and J usage is TRBJ2-3; 7 bases fit TRBD2. J was trimmed by 6 bases and V by 1 base; bases with no gene match: 7. Germline values: CDR1 SEHNR, CDR2 FQNEAQ (reference sequence). There are 15 residues in the CDR3. The CDR3 is CASSLDGGSPDTQYF. As DNA, the CDR3 is TGTGCCAGCAGCTTAGACGGCGGGAGCCCCGATACGCAGTATTTT.

This clonotype was detected ten times or more. V is TRBV20-1 and J is TRBJ2-1, with D possibly matching TRBD2 (6 bases). Deletions cut 5 bases from V and 9 bases from J, with 17 bases between. Germline CDR1 and CDR2: DFQATT and SNEGSKA (reference sequence). This CDR3 spans 13 amino acids. The DNA for the CDR3 is TGCAGTGCTGGACCGCGGCCCGGGGGTGAGCAGTTCTTC. Its translation: CSAGPRPGGEQFF.

The V and J genes are TRBV29-1 and TRBJ2-1; no clear D. The CDR3 is 14 amino acids. CDR1 and CDR2 from the germline V gene are SQVTM and ANQGSEA. Trimming took 4 bases from V and 0 from J, leaving 10 bases between them. In nucleotides, the CDR3 is TGCAGCGTTGTGTGGCAGAGCTCCTACAATGAGCAGTTCTTC. The encoded protein is CSVVWQSSYNEQFF.

This chain links TRBV2 with TRBJ2-7; 7 bases align to TRBD2. The V gene's germline CDR1 is SNHLY and CDR2 FYNNEI. V lost 2 bases to trimming and J lost 0 bases; unmatched junction nucleotides: 7. This CDR3 has 16 residues. The CDR3 DNA sequence: TGTGCCAGCAGTGAAATTGTGGCTAGCGGCTCCTACGAGCAGTACTTC. This translates into CASSEIVASGSYEQYF. The variable domain in full, with the rest retrieved from reference TRBV2 and TRBJ2-7, is EPEVTQTPSHQVTQMGQEVILRCVPISNHLYFYWYRQILGQKVEFLVSFYNNEISEKSEIFDDQFSVERPDGSNFTLKIRSTKLEDSAMYFCASSEIVASGSYEQYFGPGTRLTVT.